This T cell receptor (beta chain) derives from a study of vaccination effects on CD4 cells after COVID-19. V dropped 5 bases and J dropped 0 bases, with 10 bases sitting between them. CDR3 length: 15 amino acids. In germline, CDR1 is SGHTA, CDR2 FQGNSA. General study results and limits: No early post-infection timepoints were available in the study, which also included few convalescent patients.

ViraFEST expansion of antigen-specific CD4+ T cells with viral peptide pools preceded sequencing. With about 9 days of culture completed, CD4+ T cells were isolated. This individual contracted SARS-CoV-2 between March and December 2020, as verified by PCR. A half-medium replacement with IL-2 medium was carried out on days 3 and 7. This clone has just a few counts. Its matching antigen is unknown. TCRdb keeps only in-frame clones here, not all; method: immunoSEQ multiplex PCR. The sample lists some 35,000 clones; 55% to 75% were seen once. The genes are TRBV7-2 and TRBJ1-4; D is ambiguous. The TCR originated in a human donor who had a prior SARS-CoV-2 infection. The sequencing used CD4+ T cells from PBMCs cultured with HCoV-NL63 spike peptides, collected before COVID-19 vaccination. The CDR3 loop reads CASSLEGPTNEKLFF. The CDR3 DNA reads TGTGCCAGCAGCCTCGAGGGTCCAACTAATGAAAAACTGTTTTTT.